These T cell receptor beta chains were read from a single sample in a study of beta chain features in type 1 diabetes. Method: immunoSEQ multiplex PCR; TCRdb's copy keeps in-frame clones and lacks some. Seen here are about 370,000 clones, 8.5% to 10% observed once, and the top ten hold 0.45% to 0.65%. The sample consisted of central memory CD4+ T cells from blood. The origin of the receptors is a man aged 25-40 years with type 1 diabetes. The conserved cysteine and the conserved F or W are not part of the CDR3 here.

V gene: TRBV10-3; J gene: TRBJ2-5; CDR3 protein: AISGRDIETQY
V gene: TRBV29-1; J gene: TRBJ1-2; CDR3 protein: SVEGREGLANYGYT
V gene: TRBV19; J gene: TRBJ1-1; CDR3 protein: ASSSRRETEAF
V gene: TRBV28; J gene: TRBJ1-1; CDR3 protein: ASSPYLGQLSTEAF
V gene: TRBV28; J gene: TRBJ1-4; CDR3 protein: ASSFRGQLRGKLF
V gene: TRBV29-1; J gene: TRBJ2-7; CDR3 protein: SVVGQGDSYEQY
V gene: TRBV12-5; J gene: TRBJ2-2; CDR3 protein: ASGLVPGSGRLAELF
V gene: TRBV18; J gene: TRBJ1-4; CDR3 protein: ASSPAEAEKLF
V gene: TRBV28; J gene: TRBJ1-2; CDR3 protein: ASSSSDRGGLGYT
V gene: TRBV5-4; J gene: TRBJ2-4; CDR3 protein: ASSLESMGSKNIQY
V gene: TRBV4-3; J gene: TRBJ2-1; CDR3 protein: ASSPGNSGVEQF
V gene: TRBV6-1; J gene: TRBJ1-2; CDR3 protein: ASSELRGGGYT
V gene: TRBV30; J gene: TRBJ2-1; CDR3 protein: AGNPGGGPL
V gene: TRBV14; J gene: TRBJ2-5; CDR3 protein: ASSQEGLDGFASREETQY
V gene: TRBV5-1; J gene: TRBJ2-5; CDR3 protein: ASSQDLGRSETQY
V gene: TRBV7-2; J gene: TRBJ1-5; CDR3 protein: ASSPTDRVGQPQH
V gene: TRBV25-1; J gene: TRBJ2-3; CDR3 protein: ASSGRVDTQY
V gene: TRBV11-1; J gene: TRBJ2-7; CDR3 protein: ASSFNGGSYEQY
V gene: TRBV6-5; J gene: TRBJ1-1; CDR3 protein: ASSLSGSGRGAF
V gene: TRBV5-1; J gene: TRBJ2-3; CDR3 protein: ASSFSSTDTQY
V gene: TRBV28; J gene: TRBJ2-4; CDR3 protein: ASSPVARGRTSGRAKGAKNIQY
V gene: TRBV9; J gene: TRBJ2-3; CDR3 protein: ASSVTWGDTQY
V gene: TRBV7-9; J gene: TRBJ2-5; CDR3 protein: ASSRPTGGGETQY
V gene: TRBV7-9; J gene: TRBJ2-3; CDR3 protein: ASSAGVGGSTDTQY
V gene: TRBV6-6; J gene: TRBJ2-7; CDR3 protein: ATKDRAAFSEQY
V gene: TRBV4-2; J gene: TRBJ1-2; CDR3 protein: ASSLGQGGYGYT
V gene: TRBV7-9; J gene: TRBJ1-2; CDR3 protein: ASSGLWGQNYGYT
V gene: TRBV28; J gene: TRBJ1-6; CDR3 protein: ASGQGVSPLH
V gene: TRBV6-6; J gene: TRBJ2-3; CDR3 protein: ASSYSSFTDTQY
V gene: TRBV27; J gene: TRBJ2-1; CDR3 protein: ASTTPPAREQF
V gene: TRBV2; J gene: TRBJ1-1; CDR3 protein: ASSPYGANTEAF
V gene: TRBV28; J gene: TRBJ2-5; CDR3 protein: ASSFGDRETQY
V gene: TRBV7-2; J gene: TRBJ2-5; CDR3 protein: ASSRTGTSGSAVETQY
V gene: TRBV18; J gene: TRBJ2-5; CDR3 protein: ASSPGGLQETQY
V gene: TRBV28; J gene: TRBJ2-2; CDR3 protein: ASSLQYTGELF
V gene: TRBV5-1; J gene: TRBJ2-1; CDR3 protein: ASSPAEVRGNEQF
V gene: TRBV9; J gene: TRBJ2-1; CDR3 protein: ASSVEAPSYNEQF